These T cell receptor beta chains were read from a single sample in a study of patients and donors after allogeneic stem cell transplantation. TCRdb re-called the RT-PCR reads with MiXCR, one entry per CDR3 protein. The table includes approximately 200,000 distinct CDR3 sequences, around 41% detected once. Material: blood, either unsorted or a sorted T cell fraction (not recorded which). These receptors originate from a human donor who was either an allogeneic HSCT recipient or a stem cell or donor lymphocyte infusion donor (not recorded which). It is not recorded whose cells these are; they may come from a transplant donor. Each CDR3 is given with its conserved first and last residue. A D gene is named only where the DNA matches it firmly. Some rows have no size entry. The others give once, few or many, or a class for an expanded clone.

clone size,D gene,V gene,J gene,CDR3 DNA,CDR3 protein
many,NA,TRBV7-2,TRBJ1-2,TGTGCCAGCAGCCTCCTTCTCCATGGCTACACCTTC,CASSLLLHGYTF
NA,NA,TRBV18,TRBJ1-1,TGTGCCAGCTCACCGGGTCGGGGCATGAACACTGAAGCTTTCTTT,CASSPGRGMNTEAFF
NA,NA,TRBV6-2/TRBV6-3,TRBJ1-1,TGTGCCAGCAGTTACTCCGGACTGGGGACAACTTTCTTT,CASSYSGLGTTFF
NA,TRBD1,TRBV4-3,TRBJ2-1,TGCGCCAGCAGCCAAGAGACAGGGTGGGATGAGCAGTTCTTC,CASSQETGWDEQFF
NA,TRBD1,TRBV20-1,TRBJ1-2,TGCAGTGCTAATACAGGGGTTAGCGGCTACACCTTC,CSANTGVSGYTF
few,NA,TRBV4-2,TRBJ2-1,TGTGCCAGCAGCCAAGAGAGGAAGGACGAGCAGTTCTTC,CASSQERKDEQFF
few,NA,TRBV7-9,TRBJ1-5,TGTGCCAGCAGCTTATCCGGTAATTGGCCCCAGCATTTT,CASSLSGNWPQHF
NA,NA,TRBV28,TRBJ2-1,TGTGCCAGCAGTAGGGGGAGTGAGTACAATGAGCAGTTCTTC,CASSRGSEYNEQFF
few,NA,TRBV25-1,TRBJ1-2,TGTGCCAGCAGTGAATCAGTCGGACTCCAAGGCTATGGCTACACCTTC,CASSESVGLQGYGYTF
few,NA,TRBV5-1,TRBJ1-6,TGCGCCAGCAGCTTGACTGTTTCGAGGGACACGAATAATTCACCCCTCCACTTT,CASSLTVSRDTNNSPLHF
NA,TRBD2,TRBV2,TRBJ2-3,TGTGCCAGCTCACCCCTAGCGGACTCCACAGATACGCAGTATTTT,CASSPLADSTDTQYF
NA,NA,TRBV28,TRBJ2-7,TGTGCCAGCAGCAACGGACAGAGCTACTACGAGCAGTACTTC,CASSNGQSYYEQYF
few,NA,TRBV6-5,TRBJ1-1,TGTGCCAGCAGTTACAAAGCTGGAAAGAACACTGAAGCTTTCTTT,CASSYKAGKNTEAFF
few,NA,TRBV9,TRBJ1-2,TGTGCCAGCAGCGTAGAAGGTGAGGGCAGAGGCTATGGCTACACCTTC,CASSVEGEGRGYGYTF
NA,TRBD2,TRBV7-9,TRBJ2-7,TGTGCCAGCAGCCCAAGACTAGCGAGCTACGAGCAGTACTTC,CASSPRLASYEQYF
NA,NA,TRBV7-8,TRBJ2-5,TGTGCCAGCAGCTTAGCGCAAGAGACCCAGTACTTC,CASSLAQETQYF